The source of this T cell receptor beta chain is a study of T cell responses to AZD1222 COVID-19 vaccine. Sequencing used immunoSEQ multiplex PCR; TCRdb keeps in-frame clones, though not all of them. The table includes 180,000 or so clones, 94% detected once. From germline, CDR1 is LNHDA and CDR2 SQIVND (reference sequence). The CDR3 runs 18 residues. Trimming cost V 6 bases and J 1 base, with 24 bases left between them. This clonotype originated in an adult in good health. The chain couples TRBV19 to TRBJ1-1; D is uncertain. The specimen was peripheral blood, collected on day 0 of AZD1222 vaccination. The CDR3 DNA reads TGTGCCAGTAGCCTGAGCGCAGTCTTAACGTCAGGGAACACTGAAGCTTTCTTT. This translates into CASSLSAVLTSGNTEAFF.